This T cell receptor (beta chain) was identified in a study of OX40 agonist ivuxolimab in advanced cancers. In terms of the full investigation: The costimulatory receptor OX40 (CD134) was targeted by ivuxolimab, a fully human IgG2 agonistic monoclonal antibody. Intravenous ivuxolimab was administered to patients every 2 weeks at six dose levels: 0.01, 0.1, 0.3, 1.5, 3 and 10 mg/kg. Of the approximately 50 dose-escalation patients, hepatocellular carcinoma was present in about 20, melanoma in roughly 15, renal cell carcinoma in 9 and head and neck cancer in 9. The dose-escalation cohort was almost 85% male with a mean age of about 65 years, ranging from roughly 20 to 85. Patients were allowed to have had prior anti-PD-1, anti-PD-L1 or anti-CTLA-4 therapy, and roughly two fifths of the dose-escalation patients had been treated with checkpoint inhibitors. Partial responses occurred in three dose-escalation patients: two with cutaneous melanoma and one with hepatocellular carcinoma. The point of sequencing TCRbeta in the periphery was to test whether ivuxolimab changed TCR sequence diversity and drove clonal T-cell expansion. The monotherapy dose-escalation portion (N of about 47 patients) of the phase I ivuxolimab trial is reported in the paper. Paper-wide results and their limitations: Low levels of normalized T-cell clonal expansion were also shown by some nonresponding patients. On average, CD8+ T cells showed more expanded clones than CD4+ T cells after ivuxolimab. In the 0.1-3.0 mg/kg groups, partial responders had among the lowest normalized peripheral clonal expansion, particularly in CD8+ T cells. The antigen specificity of the clonally expanded peripheral T cells was not determined. At doses of 0.1 to 3.0 mg/kg, clonal expansion of both CD4+ and CD8+ blood T cells was observed from baseline to week 6.

CDR1 and CDR2 (SGHTA, FQGNSA) derive from the germline V gene. From the cysteine up to the phenylalanine, the CDR3 has a length of 15 residues. This entry keeps only the CDR3 DNA: 45 bases, framed from base 1. V and J lose 5 bases and 9 bases, and a span of 23 bases separates them. The trial excluded patients who had a history of autoimmune disease or were on systemic immunosuppression. Peripheral blood for TCR sequencing was collected from all dose cohorts at baseline, on cycle 4 day 1, and on cycle 7 day 1. The samples were drawn from a first-in-human, open-label, multicenter phase I dose-escalation trial of ivuxolimab. Adults with locally advanced or metastatic melanoma, renal cell, hepatocellular, or head and neck squamous cell carcinoma were enrolled in the trial. Before TCR sequencing, CD4+ T cells and CD8+ T cells from peripheral blood were sorted into separate populations. Points on this clone: Its antigen remains unidentified. Per-base qualities were not stored, and no clone one base away is much larger.

Genomic DNA was extracted from sorted cells for sequencing of the TCRbeta CDR3 region. The immunoSEQ Assay was used for sequencing of TCRbeta CDR3 regions. TCRdb limited this immuneACCESS table to in-frame rearrangements with V and J called. A share of clones is missing; checked studies link under half to unresolved V genes, and the rest is unexplained. Present in this sample are about 73,000 clones, approximately 79% of which were seen just once. Less than 3% of the sample is in the top ten clones. Rearrangement joined TRBV7-2 to TRBJ2-7, with the D assignment possibly TRBD1 or TRBD2, given 5 matching bases for each. The sample in question was CD4+ or CD8+ T cells sorted from blood, obtained in a trial of the OX40 agonist ivuxolimab. This sequence originates from an adult with an advanced solid tumor such as melanoma, head and neck, liver or kidney cancer. The CDR3 protein: CASSRPRGAVIVQYF. The bases are TGTGCCAGCAGCCGTCCTCGGGGCGCCGTTATCGTGCAGTACTTC.